This TCR beta chain originates from a study of early T cells in non-severe SARS-CoV-2 infection. The wider study: The study sequenced bulk RNA from unsorted whole blood, with chains unpaired. Findings of the study overall: Database matching using VDJdb favored anti-spike CD8 responses, with private and CD4 specificities left missing.

This clonotype was picked up many times. Its cognate antigen is unknown. Trimming took 5 bases from V and 0 from J; bases not matched to a gene: 9. The CDR3 contains 17 residues. CDR1 and CDR2 (germline): SGHTA, FQGNSA. As part of library construction, unique molecular identifiers were attached to individual cDNA molecules. TCRdb re-derived calls from the 5' RACE reads in MiXCR, one entry per CDR3 protein. This table has about 48,000 distinct CDR3 sequences, roughly an eighth appearing once. This chain connects TRBV7-2 to TRBJ2-1; 8 bases line up with TRBD2. The receptor was derived from an adult who was a healthcare worker with PCR-confirmed SARS-CoV-2 infection or an uninfected control (not recorded which). Material: whole blood. The CDR3 region is CASSEHERETSYNEQFF. CDR3 nucleotides: TGTGCCAGCAGCGAGCATGAGCGGGAGACCTCCTACAATGAGCAGTTCTTC.